The 28 T cell receptor beta chains below come from one sample, sequenced in a study of T cell repertoires in cytomegalovirus infection. TCRdb independently ran MiXCR on the reads; one entry per CDR3 protein. This sample carries hundreds of thousands of distinct CDR3 sequences, about 7% of them seen once, and the ten largest clones take around 6.9%. Sequencing was done on a sample of PBMCs. The receptors here all came from a human donor in good health (CMV status not recorded). Some clones in this sample may be carry-over from other donors' samples.

This clonotype was seen ten or more times. This sequence joins TRBV7-8 and TRBJ2-2, with a possible D match to TRBD2 (6 bases). V was shortened by 3 bases and J by 6 bases, with 17 bases between the two germline ends. This CDR3 region has 16 residues. Germline loops: CDR1 SGHVS, CDR2 FQNEAQ. The CDR3 DNA sequence: TGTGCCAGCAGCTTGGGGGGTCCTAGTACCCCCGGGGAGCTGTTTTTT. Translated, it gives CASSLGGPSTPGELFF.

This clonotype was seen a few times. This chain connects TRBV20-1 to TRBJ2-5; D not resolved. The CDR3 runs to 13 residues. In germline, CDR1 is DFQATT, CDR2 SNEGSKA (reference sequence). The V and J ends lost 4 bases and 7 bases respectively, with 16 bases between them. The DNA for the CDR3 is TGCAGTGCTAAGTCGCAATGGGATGGGACCCAGTACTTC. Its translation: CSAKSQWDGTQYF.

Only a few counts were recorded for this clonotype. The chain carries TRBV29-1 and TRBJ2-2; no clear D. The V gene lost 5 bases and the J gene lost 2 bases, with 6 bases spanning the gap. The CDR3 runs to 12 residues. Germline loops: CDR1 SQVTM, CDR2 ANQGSEA. The CDR3 is CSVQGNTGELFF. In nucleotides, the CDR3 is TGCAGCGTTCAAGGAAACACCGGGGAGCTGTTTTTT.

This clonotype was detected many times. As DNA, the CDR3 is TGTGCCAGCAGCTTCACGACTGTGCATGAGCAGTTCTTC. This codes for CASSFTTVHEQFF. The rearrangement joins TRBV7-2 to TRBJ2-1; D unresolved. The V and J ends lost 3 bases and 8 bases respectively, with 11 bases between them. Germline CDR1 and CDR2: SGHTA and FQGNSA. This CDR3 has 13 residues.

V gene TRBV25-1 combines with J gene TRBJ2-1, with 8 bases that match TRBD2. The CDR3 consists of 15 residues. Looked up from germline, CDR1 is MGHDK and CDR2 is SYGVNS. V lost 6 bases, J lost 4 bases, and 8 bases stayed unmatched. The CDR3 DNA is TGTGCCAGCAGCCCCGTTAGCGGGGTGTACAATGAGCAGTTCTTC. Translating gives CASSPVSGVYNEQFF.

This clonotype occurred many times. The chain links TRBV7-2 to TRBJ2-2; D is unresolved. V lost 0 bases and J 3 bases, leaving 8 bases between the germline ends. The CDR3 covers 15 residues. The germline CDR1 and CDR2 sequences are SGHTA and FQGNSA. CDR3: CASSLAGWDTGELFF. The DNA of the CDR3 is TGTGCCAGCAGCTTAGCAGGGTGGGACACCGGGGAGCTGTTTTTT.

This clonotype was counted ten times or more. The chain uses TRBV11-2 and TRBJ1-1, with D uncertain. The CDR3 extends over 20 amino acids. CDR1 is SGHAT, CDR2 FQNNGV, per germline. The germline V and J ends were trimmed by 5 bases and 0 bases, with 28 bases remaining between them. CDR3 in DNA: TGTGCCAGCAGCCCCCGAGGGTCCGTTCAACCTTCGATCTTGAACACTGAAGCTTTCTTT. This sequence encodes CASSPRGSVQPSILNTEAFF.

This clonotype showed up just once. Given a much more abundant clone one base away, this may be a read error. The J gene is TRBJ2-7, the V gene TRBV4-3; unclear D gene. V lost 4 bases, J lost 5 bases, and 18 bases lay in between. The CDR3 sequence is 15 residues long. CDR1 is LGHNA and CDR2 is YSLEER in the germline V gene. CDR3 protein: CASSPSYGRGNEQYF. In DNA, the CDR3 is TGCGCCAGCAGCCCTTCGTACGGGCGAGGCAACGAGCAGTACTTC.

This clonotype was seen more than once but under ten times. This chain links TRBV30 with TRBJ2-3, with D possibly matching TRBD2 (6 bases). The CDR3 is made up of 14 amino acids. V dropped 5 bases and J dropped 2 bases, with 14 bases sitting between them. Germline CDR1 reads GTSNPN; CDR2 reads SVGIG (reference sequence). The CDR3, as DNA: TGTGCCTGGGTCAGACTAGGTATCACAGATACGCAGTATTTT. Its protein is CAWVRLGITDTQYF.

V usage is TRBV2 and J usage is TRBJ1-5; 8 bases match TRBD1. The V segment lost 7 bases and the J segment 6 bases; nucleotides outside the gene matches: 5. This CDR3 spans 13 amino acids. Germline assignment: CDR1 SNHLY and CDR2 FYNNEI. The CDR3 sequence is CASTRGQGQPQHF. The CDR3 DNA reads as TGTGCCAGCACCAGGGGGCAGGGTCAGCCCCAGCATTTT.

This clonotype was recorded at least ten times. The J gene is TRBJ2-7, the V gene TRBV2; D call uncertain. Per the germline V gene, CDR1 is SNHLY and CDR2 is FYNNEI. The CDR3 runs to 12 residues. V dropped 0 bases and J dropped 3 bases, with 3 bases sitting between them. The CDR3 DNA is TGTGCCAGCAGTGAAGCGGACTACGAGCAGTACTTC. Translated: CASSEADYEQYF.

The rearrangement uses TRBV9 and TRBJ2-5; a weak D match, TRBD1 (6 bases). The germline gives CDR1 SGDLS, CDR2 YYNGEE. This CDR3 contains 15 residues. V was clipped by 5 bases and J by 5 bases, with 19 bases between them. The DNA for the CDR3 is TGTGCCAGCAGTAGAGCCGGGACACCAGAGGAGACCCAGTACTTC. This sequence encodes CASSRAGTPEETQYF.

The chain couples TRBV25-1 to TRBJ1-1, with D hard to call. Per the germline V gene, CDR1 is MGHDK and CDR2 is SYGVNS. V shed 2 bases and J shed 11 bases, with 12 bases lying between them. The CDR3 is 12 residues long. The CDR3 nucleotides read TGTGCCAGCAGTGAACTTCAGTGTCTGGCTTTCTTT. This sequence encodes CASSELQCLAFF.

This clonotype was seen many times. The rearrangement joins TRBV7-2 to TRBJ2-3, with 7 positions matching TRBD2. The CDR3 consists of 16 residues. CDR1 and CDR2 (germline): SGHTA, FQGNSA. The ends lost 5 bases at V and 0 bases at J; junction bases unmatched: 8. Here the CDR3 DNA reads TGTGCCAGCAGCCTCTCTAGCGGCCCTAGCACAGATACGCAGTATTTT. Residues: CASSLSSGPSTDTQYF.

Many counts were recorded for this clonotype. J is TRBJ1-4 and V is TRBV7-2, with D possibly being TRBD1 (5 bases). This CDR3 has 14 residues. Germline CDR1 is SGHTA and CDR2 is FQGNSA. Trimming took 3 bases from V and 5 from J, leaving 10 bases between them. CDR3 protein: CASSLGDQNEKLFF. DNA of the CDR3: TGTGCCAGCAGCTTGGGGGACCAAAATGAAAAACTGTTTTTT.

This clonotype was detected a few times. This rearrangement joins TRBV6-2 or TRBV6-3 to TRBJ2-3; D is possibly TRBD2 (6 bases). The ends were cut back, 0 bases at V and 4 bases at J, with 17 bases in the middle. The CDR3 has 17 residues. The germline gives CDR1 MNHEY, CDR2 SVGEGT. The CDR3 DNA follows: TGTGCCAGCAGTTACTCGACTAGGCCAGGGTTGGCAGATACGCAGTATTTT. This sequence encodes CASSYSTRPGLADTQYF.

This clonotype came up many times. The chain carries TRBV7-2 and TRBJ2-7, with 8 bases identical to TRBD1. The V gene end was trimmed by 5 bases and the J gene end by 0 bases; junction bases not matched to a gene: 3. The germline CDR1 and CDR2 sequences are SGHTA and FQGNSA. The CDR3 has 14 amino acids. CDR3 residues: CASSQGAGSYEQYF. CDR3 bases: TGTGCCAGCAGCCAGGGGGCCGGCTCCTACGAGCAGTACTTC.

There are many counts of this clonotype. The J gene is TRBJ1-2, the V gene TRBV4-1; 7 bases agree with TRBD1. The CDR3 has 18 amino acids. Germline CDR1 MGHRA, CDR2 YSYEKL. The V and J ends lost 0 bases and 4 bases, in that order; junction bases with no gene match: 14. The chain's CDR3 is CASSQERTGQEGGYGYTF. The DNA for the CDR3 is TGCGCCAGCAGCCAAGAGAGAACCGGACAGGAGGGCGGCTATGGCTACACCTTC.

This clonotype has ten or more counts. The chain uses TRBV20-1 and TRBJ1-5, with TRBD1 matching 8 bases. This CDR3 is built from 16 residues. V dropped 1 base and J dropped 6; count of bases not matched to a gene: 11. Germline V CDR1 and CDR2: DFQATT, SNEGSKA (reference sequence). The chain's CDR3 is CSARGRPTGDSQPQHF. The CDR3, as DNA: TGCAGTGCTAGAGGTCGACCGACAGGGGATTCTCAGCCCCAGCATTTT.

This clonotype showed up many times. The chain has TRBV3-1 and TRBJ2-3; D is unclear. Per germline, CDR1 LGHDT and CDR2 YNNKEL (reference sequence). CDR3 length: 11 residues. The V end lost 8 bases, the J end lost 4 bases, and 7 bases lay between the germline ends. The CDR3 here is CASGNADTQYF. CDR3 nucleotides: TGTGCCAGCGGAAATGCAGATACGCAGTATTTT.

Many counts were recorded for this clonotype. Written as DNA, the CDR3 is TGCAGCGTTGAAGATGCGACAGGGCCCAACTATGGCTACACCTTC. It specifies CSVEDATGPNYGYTF. The chain links TRBV29-1 to TRBJ1-2, with 7 bases aligning to TRBD1. The V and J ends lost 0 bases and 2 bases, in that order; junction bases with no gene match: 6. This CDR3 region has 15 residues. Germline CDR1 reads SQVTM; CDR2 reads ANQGSEA.

This CDR3 reads CAGAQTLTEAFF. Written as DNA, the CDR3 is TGTGCCGGCGCGCAGACTCTCACTGAAGCTTTCTTT. This chain links TRBV6-6 with TRBJ1-1, with unresolved D. Germline loops: CDR1 MNHNY, CDR2 SVGAGI (reference sequence). Trimming removed 11 bases at V and 4 bases at J, with 14 bases between. This CDR3 has 12 amino acids.

This clonotype was counted at least ten times. The V gene is TRBV7-9, the J gene TRBJ1-1; TRBD1 matches at 8 bases. From germline, CDR1 is SEHNR and CDR2 FQNEAQ (reference sequence). The CDR3 contains 14 residues. V was pared by 3 bases and J by 4 bases, with 4 bases of the junction left unmatched. The CDR3 is CASSFTQGGTEAFF. CDR3 nucleotides: TGTGCCAGCAGCTTTACACAGGGGGGCACTGAAGCTTTCTTT.

This clonotype was seen ten or more times. The chain is built from TRBV20-1 and TRBJ2-3; D tentatively fits TRBD1 or TRBD2 (5 bases each). This CDR3 has 15 amino acids. Germline assignment: CDR1 DFQATT and CDR2 SNEGSKA (reference sequence). Trimming removed 2 bases at V and 4 bases at J, with 16 bases between. The CDR3 DNA reads as TGCAGTGCTAGAAGCGGACACCAAGATCCAGATACGCAGTATTTT. Protein: CSARSGHQDPDTQYF.

This clonotype was found many times. CDR3 in amino acids: CASSLAVFRQETQYF. The CDR3 DNA sequence: TGTGCCAGCAGCTTAGCAGTGTTCCGGCAAGAGACCCAGTACTTC. The gene calls are TRBV7-2 and TRBJ2-5; D is unclear. Trimming took 0 bases from V and 2 from J, leaving 10 bases between them. Per germline, CDR1 SGHTA and CDR2 FQGNSA. This CDR3 is 15 amino acids long.

The sample holds many counts of this clonotype. This chain joins TRBV12-3 or TRBV12-4 and TRBJ1-2, with a tentative D call TRBD1 (5 bases). Trimming cost V 4 bases and J 8 bases, with 11 bases left between them. The CDR3 contains 12 residues. This CDR3 is CASSSGTGGYTF. CDR3 nucleotides: TGTGCCAGCAGTTCGGGGACGGGAGGCTACACCTTC.

This clonotype was counted at least ten times. The gene calls are TRBV7-2 and TRBJ2-7, with D unclear. Germline V CDR1 and CDR2: SGHTA, FQGNSA. CDR3 length: 13 residues. V shed 2 bases and J shed 2 bases, with 7 bases lying between them. CDR3 in DNA: TGTGCCAGCAGCTTACCGACAACCTACGAGCAGTACTTC. This gives the protein CASSLPTTYEQYF.

This clonotype was detected ten times or more. This chain uses TRBV6-2 or TRBV6-3 with TRBJ2-7; D unclear. Per the germline V gene, CDR1 is MNHEY and CDR2 is SVGEGT. The CDR3 length is 12 residues. The germline V and J ends were trimmed by 5 bases and 4 bases, with 9 bases remaining between them. The CDR3 loop reads CASSDPGYEQYF. In DNA, the CDR3 is TGTGCCAGCAGTGATCCAGGTTACGAGCAGTACTTC.